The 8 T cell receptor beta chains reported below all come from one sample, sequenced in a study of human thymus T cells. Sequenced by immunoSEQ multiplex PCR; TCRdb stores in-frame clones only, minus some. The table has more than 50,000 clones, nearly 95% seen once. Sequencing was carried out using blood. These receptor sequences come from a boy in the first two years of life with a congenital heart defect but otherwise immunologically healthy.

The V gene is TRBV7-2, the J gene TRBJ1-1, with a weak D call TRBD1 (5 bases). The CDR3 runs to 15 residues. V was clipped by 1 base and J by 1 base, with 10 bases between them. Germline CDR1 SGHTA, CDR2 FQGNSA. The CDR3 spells CASSLEVTANTEAFF. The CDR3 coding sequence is TGTGCCAGCAGCTTAGAGGTGACAGCGAACACTGAAGCTTTCTTT. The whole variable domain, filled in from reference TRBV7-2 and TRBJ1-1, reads GAGVSQSPSNKVTEKGKDVELRCDPISGHTALYWYRQSLGQGLEFLIYFQGNSAPDKSGLPSDRFSAERTGGSVSTLTIQRTQQEDSAVYLCASSLEVTANTEAFFGQGTRLTVV.

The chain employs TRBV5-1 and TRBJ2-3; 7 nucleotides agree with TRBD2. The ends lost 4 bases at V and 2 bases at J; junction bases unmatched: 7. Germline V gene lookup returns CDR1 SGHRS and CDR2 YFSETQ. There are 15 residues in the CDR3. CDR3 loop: CASSKGTNPTDTQYF. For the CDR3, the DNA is TGCGCCAGCAGCAAAGGGACTAATCCCACAGATACGCAGTATTTT.

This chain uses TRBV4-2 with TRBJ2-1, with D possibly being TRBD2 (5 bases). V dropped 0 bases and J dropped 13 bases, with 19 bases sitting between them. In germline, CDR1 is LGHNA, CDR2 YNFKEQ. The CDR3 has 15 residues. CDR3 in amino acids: CASSQELILAPGQFF. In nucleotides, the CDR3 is TGTGCCAGCAGCCAAGAATTGATTCTAGCCCCTGGCCAGTTCTTC.

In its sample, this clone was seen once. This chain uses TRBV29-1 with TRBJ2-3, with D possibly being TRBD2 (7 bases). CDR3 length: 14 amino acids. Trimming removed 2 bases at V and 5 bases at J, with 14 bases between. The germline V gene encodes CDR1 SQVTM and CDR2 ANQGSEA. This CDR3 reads CSVEPGGAGDTQYF. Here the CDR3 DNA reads TGCAGCGTTGAACCGGGGGGCGCGGGAGATACGCAGTATTTT.

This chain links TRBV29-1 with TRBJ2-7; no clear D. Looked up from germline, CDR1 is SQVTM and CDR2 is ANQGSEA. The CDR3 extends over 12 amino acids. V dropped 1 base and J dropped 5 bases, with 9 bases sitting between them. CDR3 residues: CSVEVLGDEQYF. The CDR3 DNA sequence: TGCAGCGTTGAAGTCCTTGGGGACGAGCAGTACTTC.

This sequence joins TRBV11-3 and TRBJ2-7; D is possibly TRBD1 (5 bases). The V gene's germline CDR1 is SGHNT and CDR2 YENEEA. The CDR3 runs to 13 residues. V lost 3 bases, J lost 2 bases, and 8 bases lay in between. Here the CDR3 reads CASSLPRAYEQYF. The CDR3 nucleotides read TGTGCCAGCAGCTTGCCCAGGGCCTACGAGCAGTACTTC.

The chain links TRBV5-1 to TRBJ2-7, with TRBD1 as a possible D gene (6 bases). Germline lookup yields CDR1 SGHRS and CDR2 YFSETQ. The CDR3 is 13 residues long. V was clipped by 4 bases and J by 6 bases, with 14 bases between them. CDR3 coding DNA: TGCGCCAGCAGCCTTACAGGGTCCGGCGAGCAGTACTTC. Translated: CASSLTGSGEQYF. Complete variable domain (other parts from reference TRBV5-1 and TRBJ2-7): KAGVTQTPRYLIKTRGQQVTLSCSPISGHRSVSWYQQTPGQGLQFLFEYFSETQRNKGNFPGRFSGRQFSNSRSEMNVSTLELGDSALYLCASSLTGSGEQYFGPGTRLTVT.

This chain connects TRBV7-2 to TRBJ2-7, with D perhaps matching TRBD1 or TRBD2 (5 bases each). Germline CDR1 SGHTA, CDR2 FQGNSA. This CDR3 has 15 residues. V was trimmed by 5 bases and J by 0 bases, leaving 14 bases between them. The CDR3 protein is CASSIGTVSSYEQYF. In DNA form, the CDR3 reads TGTGCCAGCAGCATAGGGACGGTGAGCTCCTACGAGCAGTACTTC.